The next 26 T cell receptor beta chains were all read from a single sample in a study of cytomegalovirus exposure and HLA in healthy donors. Use of 60 Vbeta and 13 Jbeta primers characterized the PCR. Here immunoSEQ multiplex PCR was the method, and the copy in TCRdb shows in-frame clones only, minus some. The table records some 190,000 clones, roughly 85% of them present only once. Sequenced: PBMCs. These receptors were collected from a boy aged 2 to 10 in good health and CMV-seronegative.

The gene calls are TRBV19 and TRBJ1-2; no definite D call. The CDR3 has 13 residues. V was shortened by 5 bases and J by 3 bases, with 10 bases between the two germline ends. The germline gives CDR1 LNHDA, CDR2 SQIVND (reference sequence). The CDR3 DNA sequence: TGTGCCAGTAGTTTCCAGGCTTACTATGGCTACACCTTC. Translation: CASSFQAYYGYTF. The full variable domain, rest sourced from reference TRBV19 and TRBJ1-2, is DGGITQSPKYLFRKEGQNVTLSCEQNLNHDAMYWYRQDPGQGLRLIYYSQIVNDFQKGDIAEGYSVSREKKESFPLTVTSAQKNPTAFYLCASSFQAYYGYTFGSGTRLTVV.

This rearrangement joins TRBV6-6 to TRBJ1-2; D unclear. Trimming took 0 bases from V and 5 from J, leaving 10 bases between them. The CDR3 is made up of 14 amino acids. Germline lookup yields CDR1 MNHNY and CDR2 SVGAGI (reference sequence). This CDR3 is CASSYSAGGYGYTF. CDR3 DNA: TGTGCCAGCAGTTACTCAGCAGGCGGGTATGGCTACACCTTC.

The chain uses TRBV9 and TRBJ2-1; 12 bases are shared with TRBD1. Germline loops: CDR1 SGDLS, CDR2 YYNGEE. J gave up 5 bases and V 3 bases, and 18 bases lay outside the gene matches. CDR3 length: 20 amino acids. CDR3 bases: TGTGCCAGCAGCGCCCGTATAGGGTCACGGGACAGGGGGCTGAACAATGAGCAGTTCTTC. Its translation is CASSARIGSRDRGLNNEQFF.

The chain is built from TRBV28 and TRBJ2-3, with TRBD2 matching over 11 bases. The CDR3 is made up of 15 amino acids. After removal of 6 bases from V and 7 bases from J, the junction contained 9 bases not matched to a gene. Germline CDR1 is MDHEN and CDR2 is SYDVKM. CDR3 region: CASRGKTSGTYTQYF. As DNA, the CDR3 is TGTGCCAGCAGGGGGAAGACTAGCGGGACATATACGCAGTATTTT.

The chain uses TRBV28 and TRBJ1-2; no clear D gene. The CDR3 covers 13 residues. Germline V gene lookup returns CDR1 MDHEN and CDR2 SYDVKM. Trimming took off 4 bases at V and 3 bases at J, with 9 bases between the two ends. The CDR3 spells CASSSSVHYGYTF. Here the CDR3 DNA reads TGTGCCAGCAGTTCCTCGGTCCACTATGGCTACACCTTC.

The chain couples TRBV6-5 to TRBJ1-2; D might be TRBD1 (6 bases). The V gene's germline CDR1 is MNHEY and CDR2 SVGAGI. This CDR3 spans 13 amino acids. V shed 4 bases and J shed 5 bases, with 11 bases lying between them. CDR3 DNA: TGTGCCAGCAGTTTACAGGGAGGGTATGGCTACACCTTC. Its protein product is CASSLQGGYGYTF.

This rearrangement joins TRBV28 to TRBJ2-7; 9 bases match TRBD1. With V trimmed by 2 bases and J by 3 bases, 5 bases remained unmatched. CDR1 is MDHEN, CDR2 SYDVKM, per germline. The CDR3 covers 15 residues. DNA for the CDR3: TGTGCCAGCAGTTTAATTGGGACAGGGTTCTACGAGCAGTACGTC. Translated, it gives CASSLIGTGFYEQYV.

This rearrangement joins TRBV6-5 to TRBJ2-1, with D perhaps matching TRBD1 (7 bases). V shed 2 bases and J shed 3 bases, with 11 bases lying between them. The CDR3 loop spans 15 amino acids. Germline CDR1 is MNHEY and CDR2 is SVGAGI. In nucleotides, the CDR3 is TGTGCCAGCAGTTACCGCGGGACAGACTACAATGAGCAGTTCTTC. Protein sequence: CASSYRGTDYNEQFF.

The genes are TRBV27 and TRBJ2-3, with 12 bases lining up with TRBD2. The ends lost 6 bases at V and 0 bases at J; junction bases unmatched: 10. Germline V gives CDR1 MNHEY, CDR2 SMNVEV (reference sequence). CDR3 length: 18 residues. The CDR3 protein is CASSSGLAGPASTDTQYF. The CDR3 nucleotides are TGTGCCAGCAGCTCAGGACTAGCGGGACCGGCTAGCACAGATACGCAGTATTTT.

The chain employs TRBV6-6 and TRBJ1-3, with 8 bases that match TRBD1. Germline V lookup: CDR1 MNHNY, CDR2 SVGAGI (reference sequence). The length of the CDR3 is 16 residues. V shed 6 bases, J shed 2 bases, and the junction held 9 bases outside the gene matches. The CDR3 coding sequence is TGTGCCAGCAGCTGGACAGGGCGGTTAACTGGAAACACCATATATTTT. This encodes CASSWTGRLTGNTIYF.

The chain recombines TRBV11-3 with TRBJ2-1, with D uncertain. This CDR3 is built from 13 residues. The germline V gene encodes CDR1 SGHNT and CDR2 YENEEA. V gave up 4 bases and J gave up 4 bases, with 8 bases separating them. CDR3 sequence: CASSSTGYNEQFF. CDR3 bases: TGTGCCAGCAGCTCGACGGGTTACAATGAGCAGTTCTTC.

This chain uses TRBV7-9 with TRBJ2-7; D is perhaps TRBD2 (5 bases). The CDR3 spans 15 residues. The germline CDR1 and CDR2 sequences are SEHNR and FQNEAQ (reference sequence). Trimming took off 2 bases at V and 0 bases at J, with 11 bases between the two ends. CDR3 protein: CASSLSTGYSYEQYF. The CDR3 DNA follows: TGTGCCAGCAGCTTAAGTACGGGATACTCCTACGAGCAGTACTTC.

This chain connects TRBV5-1 to TRBJ1-4; D remains unclear. This CDR3 has 17 amino acids. In germline, CDR1 is SGHRS, CDR2 YFSETQ. The ends were cut back, 2 bases at V and 8 bases at J, with 22 bases in the middle. CDR3: CASSFFPGGVTGEKLFF. For the CDR3, the DNA is TGCGCCAGCAGCTTTTTCCCCGGAGGTGTGACCGGGGAAAAACTGTTTTTT.

This clone was seen a few times. V usage is TRBV7-9 and J usage is TRBJ2-1; D possibly corresponds to TRBD1 (6 bases). CDR1 and CDR2 (germline): SEHNR, FQNEAQ (reference sequence). V lost 2 bases, J lost 5 bases, and 13 bases lay in between. CDR3 length: 15 residues. CDR3 sequence (DNA): TGTGCCAGCAGCTTAACCCCGACAGGACACAATGAGCAGTTCTTC. Amino acids: CASSLTPTGHNEQFF.

The chain has TRBV6-6 and TRBJ2-7, with 7 bases aligning to TRBD2. The CDR3 covers 14 residues. Germline V CDR1 and CDR2: MNHNY, SVGAGI (reference sequence). The junction had 9 bases not matched to a gene; V was cut back by 7 bases and J by 3 bases. CDR3 nucleotide sequence: TGTGCCAGCATGGTTGCGGGAGAAGGCTACGAGCAGTACTTC. Amino acids: CASMVAGEGYEQYF.

The genes are TRBV5-1 and TRBJ1-1, with D maybe TRBD1 (5 bases). This CDR3 comprises 15 residues. The germline gives CDR1 SGHRS, CDR2 YFSETQ. V lost 3 bases and J lost 1, with 13 bases in between. The CDR3 here is CASSSQVGANTEAFF. As DNA, the CDR3 is TGCGCCAGCAGCTCTCAGGTTGGGGCGAACACTGAAGCTTTCTTT.

The chain joins TRBV5-1 to TRBJ1-1; D perhaps matches TRBD1 (5 bases). The ends were cut back, 0 bases at V and 5 bases at J, with 11 bases in the middle. The CDR3 runs to 14 residues. In germline, CDR1 is SGHRS, CDR2 YFSETQ. CDR3 protein: CASSLDGQGTEAFF. The CDR3 DNA reads as TGCGCCAGCAGCTTGGATGGGCAGGGAACTGAAGCTTTCTTT. Full variable domain (rest looked up from reference TRBV5-1 and TRBJ1-1): KAGVTQTPRYLIKTRGQQVTLSCSPISGHRSVSWYQQTPGQGLQFLFEYFSETQRNKGNFPGRFSGRQFSNSRSEMNVSTLELGDSALYLCASSLDGQGTEAFFGQGTRLTVV.

This clone came up once. V gene TRBV5-1 combines with J gene TRBJ2-5; D is unresolved. The CDR3 runs to 14 residues. Germline V gene lookup returns CDR1 SGHRS and CDR2 YFSETQ. Trimming cost V 0 bases and J 7 bases, with 13 bases left between them. The CDR3: CASSLEKARGTQYF. The CDR3 DNA reads as TGCGCCAGCAGCTTGGAAAAGGCGAGAGGGACCCAGTACTTC. The entire variable domain, with the rest obtained from reference TRBV5-1 and TRBJ2-5, is as follows: KAGVTQTPRYLIKTRGQQVTLSCSPISGHRSVSWYQQTPGQGLQFLFEYFSETQRNKGNFPGRFSGRQFSNSRSEMNVSTLELGDSALYLCASSLEKARGTQYFGPGTRLLVL.

V gene TRBV5-4 combines with J gene TRBJ2-2; a weak D match, TRBD2 (7 bases). Germline lookup yields CDR1 SGHNT and CDR2 YYREEE (reference sequence). The CDR3 is 16 residues long. V was trimmed by 5 bases and J by 4 bases, leaving 18 bases between them. The CDR3 region is CASSRPGGPATGELFF. CDR3 nucleotides: TGTGCCAGCAGTCGGCCGGGGGGCCCCGCCACCGGGGAGCTGTTTTTT.

This sequence joins TRBV29-1 and TRBJ2-7; possible D gene TRBD2, 6 bases. Germline V gives CDR1 SQVTM, CDR2 ANQGSEA. The CDR3 runs to 12 residues. V was trimmed by 7 bases and J by 3 bases, leaving 13 bases between them. CDR3 nucleotide sequence: TGCAGCGCGGGGGACTCAGTCTACGAGCAGTACTTC. Protein product: CSAGDSVYEQYF.

J is TRBJ2-7 and V is TRBV19; TRBD2 matches 14 bases. Germline V gene lookup returns CDR1 LNHDA and CDR2 SQIVND (reference sequence). With 5 bases clipped from V and 0 bases from J, the junction kept 6 bases outside the gene matches. The CDR3 covers 17 residues. CDR3 amino acids: CASSPGLAGGLSYEQYF. In nucleotides, the CDR3 is TGTGCCAGTAGTCCAGGACTAGCGGGAGGACTCTCCTACGAGCAGTACTTC.

This chain links TRBV11-2 with TRBJ2-1; 13 positions match TRBD2. Germline loops: CDR1 SGHAT, CDR2 FQNNGV. There are 15 residues in the CDR3. V gave up 5 bases and J gave up 9 bases; unmatched junction bases: 7. CDR3 bases: TGTGCCAGCAGCGCCGGACTAGCGGGAGTAGGTGAGCAGTTCTTC. Translating gives CASSAGLAGVGEQFF.

This rearrangement joins TRBV5-4 to TRBJ2-1; tentative D call: TRBD2 (6 bases). Germline CDR1 SGHNT, CDR2 YYREEE (reference sequence). The CDR3 has 16 residues. V lost 4 bases to trimming and J lost 7 bases, with 21 bases between them. The CDR3 coding sequence is TGTGCCAGCAGCACGGGCGGGCTCCGGAGGGATAATGAGCAGTTCTTC. Protein: CASSTGGLRRDNEQFF. The full variable domain, its missing parts supplied by reference TRBV5-4 and TRBJ2-1, is ETGVTQSPTHLIKTRGQQVTLRCSSQSGHNTVSWYQQALGQGPQFIFQYYREEENGRGNFPPRFSGLQFPNYSSELNVNALELDDSALYLCASSTGGLRRDNEQFFGPGTRLTVL.

This clone appeared a single time. The genes are TRBV18 and TRBJ2-5; D uncertain. Germline assignment: CDR1 KGHSH and CDR2 LQKENI. V was pared by 6 bases and J by 5 bases, with 16 bases between. CDR3 length: 14 amino acids. The DNA of the CDR3 is TGTGCCAGCTCCCCCAGTGGGCTTCTTGAGACCCAGTACTTC. This encodes CASSPSGLLETQYF. The complete variable domain, with remaining parts taken from reference TRBV18 and TRBJ2-5, reads NAGVMQNPRHLVRRRGQEARLRCSPMKGHSHVYWYRQLPEEGLKFMVYLQKENIIDESGMPKERFSAEFPKEGPSILRIQQVVRGDSAAYFCASSPSGLLETQYFGPGTRLLVL.

The chain links TRBV5-6 to TRBJ2-5; possible D gene TRBD1, 5 bases. There are 15 residues in the CDR3. V lost 2 bases, J lost 5 bases, and 16 bases lay in between. Germline lookup yields CDR1 SGHDT and CDR2 YYEEEE. The CDR3 region has the DNA TGTGCCAGCAGCTTAGGGCAGGGATTAGTGGAGACCCAGTACTTC. It is translated as CASSLGQGLVETQYF.

The rearrangement uses TRBV5-1 and TRBJ1-1; 8 bases agree with TRBD1. V shed 2 bases, J shed 6 bases, and the junction held 9 bases outside the gene matches. This CDR3 spans 15 amino acids. Germline assignment: CDR1 SGHRS and CDR2 YFSETQ. The chain's CDR3 is CASSFDRGVEAEAFF. The CDR3 DNA reads TGCGCCAGCAGCTTTGACAGGGGCGTAGAGGCTGAAGCTTTCTTT.